This T cell receptor (beta chain) appears in the sequencing data of a study of blood T cell repertoires in COVID-19. Assay used: immunoSEQ multiplex PCR; TCRdb lists only in-frame clones, some missing. The data show around 120,000 clones, with about 87% seen just once and just under 30% held by the top ten. The junction had 8 bases not matched to a gene; V was cut back by 3 bases and J by 3 bases. This CDR3 is built from 15 residues. Per the germline V gene, CDR1 is SGHRS and CDR2 is YFSETQ. This TCR derives from a woman in her seventies with acute or convalescent COVID-19. The specimen sequenced was peripheral blood. The chain recombines TRBV5-1 with TRBJ1-1, with 7 bases that match TRBD1. The CDR3 loop is CASSSFTGEYTEAFF. The CDR3 DNA sequence: TGCGCCAGCAGCTCTTTCACAGGGGAATACACTGAAGCTTTCTTT.